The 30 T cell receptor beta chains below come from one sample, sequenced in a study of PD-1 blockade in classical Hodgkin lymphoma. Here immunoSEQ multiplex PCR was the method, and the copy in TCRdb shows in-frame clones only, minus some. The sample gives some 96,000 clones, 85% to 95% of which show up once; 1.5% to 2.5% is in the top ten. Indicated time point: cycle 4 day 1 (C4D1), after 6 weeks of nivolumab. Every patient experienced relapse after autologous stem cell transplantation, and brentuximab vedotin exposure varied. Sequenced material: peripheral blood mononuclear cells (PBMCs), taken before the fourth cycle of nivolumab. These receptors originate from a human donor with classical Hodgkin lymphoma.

The CDR3 sequence: CASSLGGGPTVDTQYF. Here the CDR3 DNA reads TGTGCCAGCAGTTTAGGGGGAGGCCCGACAGTAGATACGCAGTATTTT. J is TRBJ2-3 and V is TRBV28; D is possibly TRBD2 (6 bases). Germline CDR1 MDHEN, CDR2 SYDVKM. The V gene lost 2 bases and the J gene lost 5 bases, with 17 bases spanning the gap. The CDR3 is 16 residues long.

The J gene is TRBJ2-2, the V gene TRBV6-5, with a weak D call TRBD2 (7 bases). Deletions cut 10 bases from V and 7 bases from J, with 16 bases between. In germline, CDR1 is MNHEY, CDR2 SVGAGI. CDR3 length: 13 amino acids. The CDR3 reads CATSPGGGGELFF. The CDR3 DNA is TGTGCCACCTCCCCGGGGGGCGGCGGGGAGCTGTTTTTT.

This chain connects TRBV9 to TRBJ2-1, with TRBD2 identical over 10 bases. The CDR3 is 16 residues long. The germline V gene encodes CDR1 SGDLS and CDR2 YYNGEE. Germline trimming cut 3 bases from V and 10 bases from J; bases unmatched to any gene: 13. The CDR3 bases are TGTGCCAGCAGCGCCCTGGGGAGCGGGAGGGCCAGGGAGCAGTTCTTC. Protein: CASSALGSGRAREQFF.

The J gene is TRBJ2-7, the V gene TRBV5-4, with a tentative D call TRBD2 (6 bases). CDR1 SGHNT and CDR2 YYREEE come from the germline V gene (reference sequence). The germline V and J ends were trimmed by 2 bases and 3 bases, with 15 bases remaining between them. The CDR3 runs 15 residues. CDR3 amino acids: CASSLRLASYYEQYF. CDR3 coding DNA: TGTGCCAGCAGCTTAAGGCTAGCGAGTTACTACGAGCAGTACTTC.

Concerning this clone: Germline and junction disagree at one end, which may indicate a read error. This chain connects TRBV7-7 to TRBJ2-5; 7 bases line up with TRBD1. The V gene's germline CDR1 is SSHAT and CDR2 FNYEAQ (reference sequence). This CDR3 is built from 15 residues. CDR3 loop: CASSFRRQGQETQYF. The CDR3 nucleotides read TGTGCTAGCAGCTTCCGGCGACAGGGTCAAGAGACCCAGTACTTC.

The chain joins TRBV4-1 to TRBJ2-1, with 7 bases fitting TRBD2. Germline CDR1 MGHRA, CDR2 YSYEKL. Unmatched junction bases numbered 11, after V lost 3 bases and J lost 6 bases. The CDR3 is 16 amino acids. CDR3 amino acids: CASSHAQRLAGNEQFF. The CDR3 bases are TGCGCCAGCAGCCACGCTCAGAGACTAGCCGGCAATGAGCAGTTCTTC.

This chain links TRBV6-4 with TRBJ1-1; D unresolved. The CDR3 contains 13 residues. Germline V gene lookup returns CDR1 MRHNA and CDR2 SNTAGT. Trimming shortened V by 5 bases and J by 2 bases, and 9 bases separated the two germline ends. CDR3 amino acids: CASSIQLNTEAFF. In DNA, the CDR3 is TGTGCCAGCAGTATACAGCTAAACACTGAAGCTTTCTTT.

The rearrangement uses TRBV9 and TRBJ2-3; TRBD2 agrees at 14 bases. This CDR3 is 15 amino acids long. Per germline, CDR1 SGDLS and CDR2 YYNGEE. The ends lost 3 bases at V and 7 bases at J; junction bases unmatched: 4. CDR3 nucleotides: TGTGCCAGCAGCGCAGGACTAGCGGGAGGAAATACGCAGTATTTT. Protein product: CASSAGLAGGNTQYF.

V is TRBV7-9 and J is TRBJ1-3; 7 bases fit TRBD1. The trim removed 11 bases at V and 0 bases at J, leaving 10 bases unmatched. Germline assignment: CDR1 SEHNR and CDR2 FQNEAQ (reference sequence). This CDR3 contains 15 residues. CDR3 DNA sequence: TGTGCCCGTCGGGGGACAGCCGACTCTGGAAACACCATATATTTT. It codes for CARRGTADSGNTIYF.

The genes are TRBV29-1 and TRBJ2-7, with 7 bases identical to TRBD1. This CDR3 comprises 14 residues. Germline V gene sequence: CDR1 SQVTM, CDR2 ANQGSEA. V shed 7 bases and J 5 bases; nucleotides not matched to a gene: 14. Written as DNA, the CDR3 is TGCAGCGGAACAAACTCAGGGGGAAACAACGAGCAGTACTTC. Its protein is CSGTNSGGNNEQYF.

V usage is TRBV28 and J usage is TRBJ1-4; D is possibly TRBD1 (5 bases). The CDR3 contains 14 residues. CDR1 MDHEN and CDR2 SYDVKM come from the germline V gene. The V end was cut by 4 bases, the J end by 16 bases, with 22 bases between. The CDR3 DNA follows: TGTGCCAGCAGTTCACTAAGACAGTCCGGGGATCCGTTTTTT. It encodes CASSSLRQSGDPFF.

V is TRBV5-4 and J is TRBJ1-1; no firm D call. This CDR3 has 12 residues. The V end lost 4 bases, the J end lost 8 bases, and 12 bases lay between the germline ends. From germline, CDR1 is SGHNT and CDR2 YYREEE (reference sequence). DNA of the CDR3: TGTGCCAGCAGCCCTGGCGGTCCCGAAGCTTTCTTT. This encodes CASSPGGPEAFF.

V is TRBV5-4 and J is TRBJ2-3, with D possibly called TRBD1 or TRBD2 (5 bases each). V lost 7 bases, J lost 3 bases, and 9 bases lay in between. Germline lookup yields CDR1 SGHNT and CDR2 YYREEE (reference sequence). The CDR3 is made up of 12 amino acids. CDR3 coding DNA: TGTGCCAGCCGAGGGGTAACAGATACGCAGTATTTT. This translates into CASRGVTDTQYF.

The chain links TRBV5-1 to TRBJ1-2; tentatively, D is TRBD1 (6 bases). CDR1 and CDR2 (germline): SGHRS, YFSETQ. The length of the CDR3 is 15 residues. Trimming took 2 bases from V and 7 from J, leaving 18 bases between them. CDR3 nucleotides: TGCGCCAGCAGCTTTTCTCACAGGGCGTCGGGTGGCTACACCTTC. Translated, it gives CASSFSHRASGGYTF.

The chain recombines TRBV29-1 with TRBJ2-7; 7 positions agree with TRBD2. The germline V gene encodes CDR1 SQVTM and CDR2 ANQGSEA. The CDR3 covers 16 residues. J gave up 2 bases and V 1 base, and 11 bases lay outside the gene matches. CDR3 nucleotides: TGCAGCGTTGAAGCGGGGGAGGCTAGCGGAGCCTACGAGCAGTACTTC. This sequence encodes CSVEAGEASGAYEQYF.

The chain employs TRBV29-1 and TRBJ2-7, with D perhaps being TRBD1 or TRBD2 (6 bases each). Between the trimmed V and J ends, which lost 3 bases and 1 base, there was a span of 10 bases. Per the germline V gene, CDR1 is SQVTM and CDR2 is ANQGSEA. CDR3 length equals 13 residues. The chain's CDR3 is CSVEGGQSYEQYF. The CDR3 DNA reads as TGCAGCGTTGAGGGGGGACAATCCTACGAGCAGTACTTC.

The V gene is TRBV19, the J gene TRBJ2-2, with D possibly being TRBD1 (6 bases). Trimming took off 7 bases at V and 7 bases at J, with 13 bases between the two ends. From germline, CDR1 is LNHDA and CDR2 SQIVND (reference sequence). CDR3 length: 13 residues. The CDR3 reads CASTLRGFGELFF. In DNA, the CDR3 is TGTGCCAGTACCCTAAGGGGGTTCGGGGAGCTGTTTTTT.

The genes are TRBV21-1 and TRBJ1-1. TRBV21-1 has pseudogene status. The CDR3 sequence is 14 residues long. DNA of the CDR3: TGTGCCAGCAGCAAAGTACTGTCATACACTGAAGCTTTCTTT. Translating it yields CASSKVLSYTEAFF.

The DNA for the CDR3 is TGTGCCAGCAGCCTCTTCAGGGGGCGCAGGGACGAGACCCAGTACTTC. Its protein product is CASSLFRGRRDETQYF. The chain couples TRBV11-1 to TRBJ2-5; 8 bases map to TRBD1. With V trimmed by 5 bases and J by 5 bases, 13 bases remained unmatched. Germline CDR1 SGHAT, CDR2 FQDESV (reference sequence). This CDR3 comprises 16 residues.

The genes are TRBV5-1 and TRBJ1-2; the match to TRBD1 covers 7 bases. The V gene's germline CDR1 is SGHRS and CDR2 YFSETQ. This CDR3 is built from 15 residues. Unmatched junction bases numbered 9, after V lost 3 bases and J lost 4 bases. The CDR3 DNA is TGCGCCAGCAGCTCTACAGGGGACTCTGTCTATGGCTACACCTTC. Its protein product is CASSSTGDSVYGYTF. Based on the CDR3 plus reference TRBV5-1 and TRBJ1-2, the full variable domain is KAGVTQTPRYLIKTRGQQVTLSCSPISGHRSVSWYQQTPGQGLQFLFEYFSETQRNKGNFPGRFSGRQFSNSRSEMNVSTLELGDSALYLCASSSTGDSVYGYTFGSGTRLTVV.

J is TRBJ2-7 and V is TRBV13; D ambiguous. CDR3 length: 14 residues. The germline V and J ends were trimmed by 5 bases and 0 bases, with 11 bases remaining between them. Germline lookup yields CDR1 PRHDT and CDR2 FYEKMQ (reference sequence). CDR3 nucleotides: TGTGCCAGCAGCCCCTTTAAGGGCTCCTACGAGCAGTACTTC. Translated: CASSPFKGSYEQYF.

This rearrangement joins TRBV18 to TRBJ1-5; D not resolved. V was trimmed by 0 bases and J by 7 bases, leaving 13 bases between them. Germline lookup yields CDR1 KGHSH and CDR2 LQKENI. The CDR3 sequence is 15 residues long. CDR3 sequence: CASSPPPGSGQPQHF. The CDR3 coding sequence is TGTGCCAGCTCACCACCTCCGGGGAGTGGACAGCCCCAGCATTTT.

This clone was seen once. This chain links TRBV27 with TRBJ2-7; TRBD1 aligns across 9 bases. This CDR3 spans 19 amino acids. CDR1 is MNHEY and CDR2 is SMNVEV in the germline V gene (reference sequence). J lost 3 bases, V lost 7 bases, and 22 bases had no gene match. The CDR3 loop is CASMKTFRQGVRGRYEQYF. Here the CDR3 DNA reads TGTGCCAGCATGAAGACTTTTAGACAGGGGGTACGGGGCCGCTACGAGCAGTACTTC.

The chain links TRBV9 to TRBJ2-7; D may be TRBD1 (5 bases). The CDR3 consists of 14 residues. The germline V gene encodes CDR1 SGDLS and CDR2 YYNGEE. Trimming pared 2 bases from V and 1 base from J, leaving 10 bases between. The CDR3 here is CASSVRSGSYEQYF. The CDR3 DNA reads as TGTGCCAGCAGCGTTAGGTCAGGGTCCTACGAGCAGTACTTC.

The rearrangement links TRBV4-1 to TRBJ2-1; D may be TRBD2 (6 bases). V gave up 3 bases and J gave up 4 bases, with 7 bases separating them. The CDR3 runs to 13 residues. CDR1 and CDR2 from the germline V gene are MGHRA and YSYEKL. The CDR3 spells CASSQEGYNEQFF. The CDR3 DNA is TGCGCCAGCAGCCAGGAGGGTTACAATGAGCAGTTCTTC.

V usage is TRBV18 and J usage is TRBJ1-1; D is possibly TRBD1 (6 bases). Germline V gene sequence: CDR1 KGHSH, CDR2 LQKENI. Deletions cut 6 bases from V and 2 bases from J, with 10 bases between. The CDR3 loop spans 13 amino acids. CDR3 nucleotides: TGTGCCAGCTCGGTGGGGGCAAACACTGAAGCTTTCTTT. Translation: CASSVGANTEAFF.

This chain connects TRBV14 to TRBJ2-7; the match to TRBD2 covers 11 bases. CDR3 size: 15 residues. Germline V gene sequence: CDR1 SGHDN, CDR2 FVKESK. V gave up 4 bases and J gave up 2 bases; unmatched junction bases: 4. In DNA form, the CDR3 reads TGTGCCAGCAGCCGGGGTAGCGGGAGGGCCTACGAGCAGTACTTC. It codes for CASSRGSGRAYEQYF.

The chain's CDR3 is CASGRQGPYGYTF. As DNA, the CDR3 is TGTGCCAGCGGTCGACAGGGACCTTATGGCTACACCTTC. V usage is TRBV6-4 and J usage is TRBJ1-2; 7 positions match TRBD1. With 8 bases clipped from V and 5 bases from J, the junction kept 8 bases outside the gene matches. The CDR3 length is 13 residues. Germline values: CDR1 MRHNA, CDR2 SNTAGT.

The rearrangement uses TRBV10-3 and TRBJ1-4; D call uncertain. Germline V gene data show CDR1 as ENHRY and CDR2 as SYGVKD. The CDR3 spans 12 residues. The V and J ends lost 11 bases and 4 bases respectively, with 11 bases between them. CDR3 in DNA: TGTGCCGCGGGGAGGAATAATGAAAAACTGTTTTTT. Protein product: CAAGRNNEKLFF.

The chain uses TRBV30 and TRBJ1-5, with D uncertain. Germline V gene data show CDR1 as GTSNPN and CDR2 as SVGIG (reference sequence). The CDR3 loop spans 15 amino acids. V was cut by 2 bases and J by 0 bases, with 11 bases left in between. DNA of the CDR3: TGTGCCTGGAGTAGTGGGGTTGTTAGCAATCAGCCCCAGCATTTT. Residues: CAWSSGVVSNQPQHF.